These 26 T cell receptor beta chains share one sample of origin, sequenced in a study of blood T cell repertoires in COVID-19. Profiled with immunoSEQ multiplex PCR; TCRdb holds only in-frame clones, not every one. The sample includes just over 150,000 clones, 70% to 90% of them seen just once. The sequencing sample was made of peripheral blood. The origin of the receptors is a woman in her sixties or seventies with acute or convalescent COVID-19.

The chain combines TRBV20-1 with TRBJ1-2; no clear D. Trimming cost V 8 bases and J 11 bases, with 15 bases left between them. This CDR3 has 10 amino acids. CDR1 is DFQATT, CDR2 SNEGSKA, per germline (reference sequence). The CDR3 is CSTERFGYTF. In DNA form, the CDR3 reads TGCAGTACCGAGCGGTTCGGGTACACCTTC.

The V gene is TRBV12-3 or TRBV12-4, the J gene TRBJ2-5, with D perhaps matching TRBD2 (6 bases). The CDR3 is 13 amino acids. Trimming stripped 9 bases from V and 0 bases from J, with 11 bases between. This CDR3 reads CASTRDYQETQYF. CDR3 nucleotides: TGTGCCAGTACCCGGGACTACCAAGAGACCCAGTACTTC.

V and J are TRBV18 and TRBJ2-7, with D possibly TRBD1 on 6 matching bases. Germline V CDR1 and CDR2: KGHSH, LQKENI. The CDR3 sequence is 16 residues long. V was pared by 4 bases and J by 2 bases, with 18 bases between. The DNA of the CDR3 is TGTGCCAGCTCACGACTGGGTTCCAGGGGCCCCTACGAGCAGTACTTC. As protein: CASSRLGSRGPYEQYF.

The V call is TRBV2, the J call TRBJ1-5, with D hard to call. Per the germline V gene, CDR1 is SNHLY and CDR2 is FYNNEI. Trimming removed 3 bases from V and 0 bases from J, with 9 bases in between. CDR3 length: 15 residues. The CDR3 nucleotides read TGTGCCAGCAGTGATCTTAGTACTAGCAATCAGCCCCAGCATTTT. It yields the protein CASSDLSTSNQPQHF.

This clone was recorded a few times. CDR3 in amino acids: CASSLGTGNGNQPQHF. The CDR3 DNA follows: TGTGCCAGCAGCCTAGGGACAGGGAATGGCAATCAGCCCCAGCATTTT. V usage is TRBV4-2 and J usage is TRBJ1-5; 9 bases match TRBD1. The CDR3 loop spans 16 amino acids. V lost 4 bases and J lost 2; bases outside the gene matches: 6. From germline, CDR1 is LGHNA and CDR2 YNFKEQ.

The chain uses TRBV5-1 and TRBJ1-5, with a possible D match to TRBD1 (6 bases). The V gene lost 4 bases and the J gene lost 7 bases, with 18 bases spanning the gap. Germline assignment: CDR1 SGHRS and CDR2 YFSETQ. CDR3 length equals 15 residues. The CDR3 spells CASSPTTGLGQPQHF. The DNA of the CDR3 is TGCGCCAGCAGCCCAACAACAGGGCTGGGGCAGCCCCAGCATTTT.

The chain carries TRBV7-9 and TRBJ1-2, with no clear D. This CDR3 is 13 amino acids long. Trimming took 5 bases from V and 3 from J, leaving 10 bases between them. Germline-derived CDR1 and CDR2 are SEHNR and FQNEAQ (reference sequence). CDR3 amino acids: CASSPGADYGYTF. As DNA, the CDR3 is TGTGCCAGCAGCCCCGGTGCGGACTATGGCTACACCTTC.

Here the CDR3 DNA reads TGTGCCAGCAGTCATTTGAGGGGGCGAGGCAACCGAGAGCATTTT. Translation gives CASSHLRGRGNREHF. The V gene is TRBV6-2 or TRBV6-3, the J gene TRBJ1-5, with 7 bases lining up with TRBD1. There are 15 residues in the CDR3. V shed 5 bases, J shed 14 bases, and the junction held 18 bases outside the gene matches. From germline, CDR1 is MNHEY and CDR2 SVGEGT.

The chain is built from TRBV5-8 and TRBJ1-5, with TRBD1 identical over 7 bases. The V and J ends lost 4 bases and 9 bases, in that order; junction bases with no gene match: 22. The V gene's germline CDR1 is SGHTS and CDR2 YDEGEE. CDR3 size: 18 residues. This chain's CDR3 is CASSVHTGTAARGSPQHF. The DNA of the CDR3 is TGTGCCAGCAGCGTGCACACCGGGACAGCGGCAAGGGGATCGCCCCAGCATTTT.

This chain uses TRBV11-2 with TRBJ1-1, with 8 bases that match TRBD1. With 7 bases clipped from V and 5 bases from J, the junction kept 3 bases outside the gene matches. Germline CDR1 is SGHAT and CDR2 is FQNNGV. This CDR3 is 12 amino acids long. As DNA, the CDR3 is TGTGCCAGCACCCGGACAGGGACTGAAGCTTTCTTT. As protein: CASTRTGTEAFF. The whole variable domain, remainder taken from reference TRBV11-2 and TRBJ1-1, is EAGVAQSPRYKIIEKRQSVAFWCNPISGHATLYWYQQILGQGPKLLIQFQNNGVVDDSQLPKDRFSAERLKGVDSTLKIQPAKLEDSAVYLCASTRTGTEAFFGQGTRLTVV.

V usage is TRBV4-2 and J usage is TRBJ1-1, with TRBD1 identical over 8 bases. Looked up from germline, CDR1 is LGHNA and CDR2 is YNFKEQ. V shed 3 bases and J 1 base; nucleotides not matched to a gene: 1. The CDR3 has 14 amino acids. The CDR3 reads CASSQTGANTEAFF. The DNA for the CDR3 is TGTGCCAGCAGCCAGACAGGGGCGAACACTGAAGCTTTCTTT.

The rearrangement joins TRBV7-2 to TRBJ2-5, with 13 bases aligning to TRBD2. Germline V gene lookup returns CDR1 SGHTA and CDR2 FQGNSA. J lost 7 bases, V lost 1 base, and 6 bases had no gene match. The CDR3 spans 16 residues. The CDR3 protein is CASSLVGLAGSWTQYF. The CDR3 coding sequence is TGTGCCAGCAGCTTAGTGGGACTAGCGGGGTCGTGGACCCAGTACTTC.

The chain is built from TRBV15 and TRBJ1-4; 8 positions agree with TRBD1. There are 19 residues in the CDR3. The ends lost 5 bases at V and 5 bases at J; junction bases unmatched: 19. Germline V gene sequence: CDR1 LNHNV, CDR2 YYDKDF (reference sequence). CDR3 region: CATSVITRGLMWGNEKLFF. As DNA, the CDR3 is TGTGCCACCAGCGTAATAACCAGGGGGCTAATGTGGGGAAATGAAAAACTGTTTTTT.

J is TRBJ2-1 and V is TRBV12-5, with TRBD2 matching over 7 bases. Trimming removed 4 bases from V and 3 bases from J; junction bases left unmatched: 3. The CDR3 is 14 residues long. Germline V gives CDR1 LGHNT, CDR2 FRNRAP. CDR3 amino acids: CASGSGGLYNEQFF. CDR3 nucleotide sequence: TGTGCTAGTGGTTCGGGGGGTCTCTACAATGAGCAGTTCTTC.

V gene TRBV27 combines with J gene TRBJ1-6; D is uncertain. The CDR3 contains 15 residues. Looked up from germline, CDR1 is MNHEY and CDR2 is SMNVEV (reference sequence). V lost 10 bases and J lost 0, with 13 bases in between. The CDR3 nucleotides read TGTGCCACGAAAAAAGGGAGCTCCTATAATTCACCCCTCCACTTT. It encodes CATKKGSSYNSPLHF.

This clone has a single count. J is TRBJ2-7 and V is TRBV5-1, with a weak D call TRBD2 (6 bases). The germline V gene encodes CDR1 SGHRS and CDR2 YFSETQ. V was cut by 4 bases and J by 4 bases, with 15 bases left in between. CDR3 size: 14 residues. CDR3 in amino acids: CASSPGLSHYEQYF. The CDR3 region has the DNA TGCGCCAGCAGCCCCGGACTAAGTCATTACGAGCAGTACTTC. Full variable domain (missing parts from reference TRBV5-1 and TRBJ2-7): KAGVTQTPRYLIKTRGQQVTLSCSPISGHRSVSWYQQTPGQGLQFLFEYFSETQRNKGNFPGRFSGRQFSNSRSEMNVSTLELGDSALYLCASSPGLSHYEQYFGPGTRLTVT.

The CDR3 region has the DNA TGTGCCAGCAGCTCCGGCCGTAGGGGTAGCAATCAGCCCCAGCATTTT. This sequence encodes CASSSGRRGSNQPQHF. The chain uses TRBV13 and TRBJ1-5; weak D call: TRBD1 (5 bases). Germline V gene data show CDR1 as PRHDT and CDR2 as FYEKMQ (reference sequence). The CDR3 runs to 16 residues. Trimming took 4 bases from V and 0 from J, leaving 13 bases between them.

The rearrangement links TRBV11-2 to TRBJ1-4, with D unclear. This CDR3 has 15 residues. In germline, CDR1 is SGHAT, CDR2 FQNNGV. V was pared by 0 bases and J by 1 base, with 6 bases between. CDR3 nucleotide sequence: TGTGCCAGCAGCTTAGAAAGCCTAACTAATGAAAAACTGTTTTTT. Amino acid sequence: CASSLESLTNEKLFF.

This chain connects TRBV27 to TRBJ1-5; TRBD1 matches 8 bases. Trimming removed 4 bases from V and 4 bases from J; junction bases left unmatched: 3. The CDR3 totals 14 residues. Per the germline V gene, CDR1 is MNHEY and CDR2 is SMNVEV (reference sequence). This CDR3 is CASSSQGANQPQHF. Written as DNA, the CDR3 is TGTGCCAGCAGTTCTCAGGGGGCAAATCAGCCCCAGCATTTT.

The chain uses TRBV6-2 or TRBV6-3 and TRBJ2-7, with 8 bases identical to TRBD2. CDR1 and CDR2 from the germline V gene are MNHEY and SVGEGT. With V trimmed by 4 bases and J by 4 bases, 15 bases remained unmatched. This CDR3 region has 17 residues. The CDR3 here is CASSWDGGARNLYEQYF. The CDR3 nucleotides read TGTGCCAGCAGTTGGGACGGGGGGGCCCGCAATCTATACGAGCAGTACTTC.

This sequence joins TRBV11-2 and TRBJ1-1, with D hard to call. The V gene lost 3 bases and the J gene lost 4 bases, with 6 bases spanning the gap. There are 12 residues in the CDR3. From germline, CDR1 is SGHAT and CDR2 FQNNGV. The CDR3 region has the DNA TGTGCCAGCAGCTTGAAGAGCACTGAAGCTTTCTTT. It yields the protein CASSLKSTEAFF.

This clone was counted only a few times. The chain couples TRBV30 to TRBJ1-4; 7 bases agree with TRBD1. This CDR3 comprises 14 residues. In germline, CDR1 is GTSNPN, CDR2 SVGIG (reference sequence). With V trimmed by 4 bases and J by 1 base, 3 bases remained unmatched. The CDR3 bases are TGTGCCTGGACCAGACAGGGAACTAATGAAAAACTGTTTTTT. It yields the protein CAWTRQGTNEKLFF.

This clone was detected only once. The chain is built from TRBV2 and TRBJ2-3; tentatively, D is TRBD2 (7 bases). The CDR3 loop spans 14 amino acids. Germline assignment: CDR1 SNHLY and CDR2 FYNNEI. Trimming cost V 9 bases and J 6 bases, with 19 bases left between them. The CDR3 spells CASGAGAVYDTQYF. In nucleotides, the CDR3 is TGTGCCAGTGGGGCGGGGGCTGTTTACGATACGCAGTATTTT.

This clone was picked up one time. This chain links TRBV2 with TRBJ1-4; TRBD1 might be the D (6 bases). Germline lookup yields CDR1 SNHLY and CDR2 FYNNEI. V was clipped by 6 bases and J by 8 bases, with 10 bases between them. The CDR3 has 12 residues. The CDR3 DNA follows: TGTGCCAGCAGGACAGGTTCCGAAAAACTGTTTTTT. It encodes CASRTGSEKLFF.

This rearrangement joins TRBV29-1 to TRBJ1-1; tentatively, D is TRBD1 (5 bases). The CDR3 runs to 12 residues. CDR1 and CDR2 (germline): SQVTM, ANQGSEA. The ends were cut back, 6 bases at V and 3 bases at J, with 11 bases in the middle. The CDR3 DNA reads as TGCAGCGTGGGGGGTGGGTACACTGAAGCTTTCTTT. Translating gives CSVGGGYTEAFF.

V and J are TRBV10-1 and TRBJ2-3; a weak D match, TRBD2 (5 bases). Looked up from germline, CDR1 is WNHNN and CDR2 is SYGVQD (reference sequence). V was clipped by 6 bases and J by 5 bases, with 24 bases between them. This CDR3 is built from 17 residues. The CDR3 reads CASSHRGSGIGKDTQYF. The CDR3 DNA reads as TGCGCCAGCAGCCATAGAGGATCGGGGATCGGTAAAGATACGCAGTATTTT.